This entry describes one T cell receptor beta chain. No cognate antigen has been identified for it. Base qualities are not recorded, but no much larger clone differs from it by a single base. The library was made by the immunoSEQ multiplex PCR assay. The multiplex PCR relied on a mix of 60 forward primers for TCR Vbeta segments and 13 reverse primers for TCR Jbeta segments. Amplification of the CDR3 region of rearranged TCR beta genes was performed with a multiplex PCR assay on genomic DNA. On the Illumina HiSeq System, the amplified TCR beta libraries were sequenced as 87-base-pair reads. The authors' pipeline ran thus. In a later analysis, some 80 million unique TCR beta chains were counted across the roughly 670 repertoires, and about 9.9 million of these chains were shared by at least two donors. To remove PCR and sequencing errors, raw reads were error-corrected and collapsed into unique sequences using a nearest-neighbor algorithm that merged closely related sequences. Alignment of CDR3 sequences to IMGT reference sequences was used to assign V, D and J gene segments. For a sequence to be retained, a match of at least six nucleotides was required to both a V gene segment and a J gene segment. A rearrangement was called productive if the CDR3 had no stop codons and remained in frame with V and J, and every other rearrangement was called non-productive. CDR3 was defined by IMGT convention, running from the second conserved V-encoded cysteine to the conserved J-encoded phenylalanine. Sequences without an unambiguous match to a single V gene segment were excluded from the earlier analysis of 450 to 750 of the donors. An earlier analysis of fewer than 750 of the donors classified V segments as functional when productive rearrangements were above 56.7% and as segregating when the standard deviation between donors was above 5%. To diagnose cytomegalovirus status from the catalog of TCR beta chain sequences, a statistical classification framework was built. V and J gene assignment, in a later analysis, came from comparing TCR nucleotide sequences with IMGT/GENE-DB human TR gene sequences. The TCRdist pipeline was used in a later analysis to assign CDR3 sequences and most-parsimonious VDJ recombination scenarios. In a later analysis, every TCR beta chain was defined by the combination of its CDR3 amino acid sequence and its V-gene family, and reads without a unique V-gene family were dropped. As a way to deal with suspected cross-contamination and a sequencing artifact, a later analysis dropped 450 to 600 nucleotide sequences that were highly shared and had low generation probability. In a later analysis, a clonal expansion index for each public chain was calculated from normalized within-repertoire ranks of inferred template counts. A later analysis computed generation probabilities with a VDJ recombination model fitted to out-of-frame rearrangements, and checked the results against IGoR. A later analysis scored TCR-TCR, TCR-HLA and TCR-CMV co-occurrence with hypergeometric tests, applying a repertoire-size bias correction to TCR pairs. A later analysis estimated false discovery rates by permuting HLA or CMV assignments 20 times. In a later analysis, co-occurring TCRs were grouped using DBSCAN, with TCRdist sequence similarity added in when clustering inside HLA-allele-positive subsets. Repertoires with fewer than 30,000 or more than 120,000 public chains were left out of co-occurrence clustering, as were five repertoires with anomalous nucleotide sharing. TCRdb's version of the immuneACCESS table is confined to in-frame rearrangements and falls short of the full clone set. An unresolved V gene accounts for under half of the shortfall where checked; the remainder is of unknown origin. That table furnishes V, J and clone size, whereas the DNA furnished D and trimming. The sample table contains around 110,000 clones; only one count was recorded for about 69% of them. The biggest ten clones account for roughly 1.5% of the sample.

The cohort comprised 550 to 700 healthy bone marrow donors. Cohort members were all nominally healthy when sampled, although unrecorded immune exposures were likely present. The donor was CMV seronegative and belonged to the group of around 350 seronegative cohort members. Each donor provided a peripheral blood sample, and peripheral blood mononuclear cells were used for TCR beta sequencing. Genomic DNA extraction from the blood cell samples was performed with the Qiagen DNeasy Blood Extraction Kit. These data are taken from a study of cytomegalovirus exposure and HLA in healthy donors (dated by TCRdb to 2016 to 2017). About the full investigation: An earlier analysis of approximately 600 of the donors reported approximately 300 Gb of sequence data and 100 million to 130 million unique TCR beta sequences from roughly 180 million T cells. Roughly 320 gigabases of sequencing data and around 85 million unique TCR sequences made up an early release that covered about 640 HLA-typed donors. Of the roughly 390 genotyped donors, approximately 81% were placed in the genetic ancestry cluster associated with self-reported Caucasian donors. The study was designed to test whether signatures of past pathogen exposure could be identified by cataloging public T cell receptors. The study profiled the T cell repertoires of hundreds of subjects by immunosequencing and related them to cytomegalovirus serostatus. Besides the first cohort of 666 subjects, a separate validation cohort made up of roughly 120 different subjects was used. To predict cytomegalovirus infection status, the study brought together high-throughput TCR immunosequencing, statistical association of individual TCRs with disease status, and machine learning. A later analysis re-analyzed previously published TCR beta repertoires from 666 donors and added high-resolution HLA genotyping to study TCR occurrence patterns. The later analysis used no new phenotypic data to find candidate immune exposures, relying instead on TCR beta sequences and their occurrence across donors. In an earlier analysis of 550 to 700 of the donors, high-throughput TCR beta sequencing was used to judge whether each TCR beta V gene segment behaved as functional or pseudogenic. Alongside the repertoire data, information on donor age, sex, ethnicity and CMV serostatus was compiled. In a later genetic analysis, genome-wide SNP genotypes for about 55% of the roughly 670 donors were used, and that subset was treated as a discovery cohort. All discovery cohort repertoires had been generated using a single sequencing platform. HLA typing included class I and class II loci at four-digit resolution. The number of typed donors differed by locus: about 620-630 for A, B, C, DRB1 and DQB1; some 500 for DQA1; around 610 for DPA1; and some 470 for DPB1. Roughly five DR-DQ haplotypes were handled as single units for association and clustering, since linkage in the cohort was strong. On average, about 200,000 unique TCR beta nucleotide sequences were sequenced per donor among a few hundred genotyped donors of the cohort, with 15% to 20% of those sequences being non-productive.

V loses 0 bases of germline sequence and J loses 7 bases, and the interval between the two ends is 14 bases. The germline V gene provides CDR1 SGHRS and CDR2 YFSETQ. Spanning cysteine to phenylalanine, the CDR3 consists of 15 amino acids. The kept DNA is CDR3 alone, 45 bases in frame from the first base. Overall study results and their limits: For the cohort, immune exposure information was limited to CMV serostatus. Most TCR sequences were observed very rarely across donors, whereas some public TCRs were present in many individuals. In the study, 150 to 200 TCR beta chains were listed as associated with cytomegalovirus. The authors suggested that the approach could potentially be generalized to other disease states and immunological phenotypes. The earlier analysis of fewer than 750 of the donors excluded fewer than 20 rarely observed V segments, including chromosome 9 orphons, because counts were too low. In this cohort, only TCR beta chains were sequenced, and detectable features were limited by the absence of alpha or paired-chain data. The sequencing pipeline was judged likely to have produced a cluster of highly shared sequence variants as a technical artifact. A further reported finding was that TCR beta sequences accurately predicted the HLA-A and HLA-B alleles for most subjects in the first cohort. When HLA alleles, especially DR and DQ, strongly co-occurred, TCR associations were difficult to assign to individual alleles. The 87-base-pair reads could not distinguish some IMGT-functional V segments, including TRBV6-2 and TRBV6-3, so those segments were excluded. Linkage disequilibrium might explain the correlated functional status among segregating V segments, but an unknown experimental factor could not be ruled out. Sequencing depth was assumed to be roughly uniform across donors in the presence/absence analyses, though that assumption may not hold. In both the original and validation cohorts, the classifier was reported to diagnose cytomegalovirus status with high specificity and sensitivity. A later analysis found that most CMV-associated TCR beta chains appeared HLA-restricted, with HLA associations seemingly driven largely by CMV exposure. A later analysis found that HLA-associated TCR beta chains were more clonally expanded and had lower generation probabilities than equally common non-associated chains. In a later analysis, 16,951 TCR beta sequences were associated with specific HLA alleles at a false discovery rate of 0.05. Compared with the roughly 700-donor mean, donors in an Asian-associated ancestry cluster had fewer N-insertions in productive TCRs, according to a later genetic analysis. A later genetic analysis associated a missense DCLRE1C variant with V-gene and J-gene trimming of TCR beta chains, and an independent cohort replicated the association. Three of the identified cytomegalovirus-associated TCR beta chains were confirmed in vitro to be specific for cytomegalovirus antigens. Because HLA typing was missing for some donors at each locus, association tests included only the typed subset. In an earlier analysis of 587 of the donors, most TCR beta V segments appeared in productive rearrangements about 87% or about 30% of the time, broadly matching IMGT annotations. A later analysis reported that several top co-occurrence clusters appeared linked to parvovirus B19, influenza, CMV and Epstein-Barr virus. A later analysis found that TCR association rates varied across HLA loci, with DRB1 alleles showing the most associated TCRs and HLA-C alleles the fewest.

The V and J segments used are TRBV5-1 and TRBJ1-5; no D gene is confidently identified. The sequencing input was PBMCs. This TCR was recovered from a woman under 30 in good health and CMV-seronegative. Read as DNA, the sequence is TGCGCCAGCAGCTTGGCCCCGGGGAAGGAACAGCCCCAGCATTTT. Its product reads: CASSLAPGKEQPQHF.